This TCR beta chain is from a study of T cell repertoires in cytomegalovirus infection. Overall study results and limits: Summed frequency of shared TCR beta families picked out CMV carriers who also had the relevant HLA.

This clonotype has at least ten counts. Its antigen is not identified. TCRdb analysed the reads with MiXCR anew, one entry per CDR3 protein. The table shows about 260,000 distinct CDR3 sequences, with about 13% occurring only once. Germline V gives CDR1 MNHEY, CDR2 SMNVEV (reference sequence). The CDR3 runs to 14 residues. Trimming took off 3 bases at V and 2 bases at J, with 11 bases between the two ends. The chain carries TRBV27 and TRBJ2-7, with D possibly TRBD1 on 5 matching bases. The sequenced sample consisted of PBMCs. This TCR was sampled from a human donor in good health (CMV status not recorded). Some clones in this sample may be carry-over from other donors' samples. The CDR3 is CASSFNQGTYEQYF. DNA of the CDR3: TGTGCCAGCAGTTTTAATCAGGGCACCTACGAGCAGTACTTC.